This T cell receptor (beta chain) derives from a study of cytomegalovirus exposure and HLA in healthy donors. PCR primers comprised 60 Vbeta and 13 Jbeta primers. Repertoires were generated with immunoSEQ multiplex PCR, while TCRdb's copy carries only in-frame clones and drops some. The table includes 150,000 to 160,000 clones, more than 75% detected once. In germline, CDR1 is SEHNR, CDR2 FQNEAQ (reference sequence). The CDR3 has 15 residues. V shed 4 bases and J shed 4 bases, with 13 bases lying between them. This sequence originates from a woman in her 40s in good health and CMV-seropositive. V gene TRBV7-9 combines with J gene TRBJ2-2; tentative D call: TRBD1 (6 bases). Sequencing was performed on PBMCs. The CDR3, as DNA: TGTGCCAGCAGCTCGTACCGGGACATCACCGGGGAGCTGTTTTTT. It yields the protein CASSSYRDITGELFF.